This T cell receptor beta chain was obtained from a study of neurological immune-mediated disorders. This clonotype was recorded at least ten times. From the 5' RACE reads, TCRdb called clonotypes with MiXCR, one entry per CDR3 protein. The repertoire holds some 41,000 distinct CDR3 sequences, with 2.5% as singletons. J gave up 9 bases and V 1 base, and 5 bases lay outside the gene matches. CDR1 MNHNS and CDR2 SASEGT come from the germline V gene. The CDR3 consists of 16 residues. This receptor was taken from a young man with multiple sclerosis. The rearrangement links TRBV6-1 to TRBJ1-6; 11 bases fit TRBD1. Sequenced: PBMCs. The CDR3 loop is CASSEGAGTGGSPLHF. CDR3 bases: TGTGCCAGCAGTGAAGGGGCCGGGACAGGGGGTTCACCCCTCCACTTT.